This TCR beta chain was profiled in a study of blood T cells in healthy people across ages. Broader study findings: Per million T cells, the diversity of TCR beta decreased roughly linearly as age advanced. PBMCs were not sorted, which prevented a conclusive comparison of naive versus antigen-experienced cells.

CDR3 length: 14 amino acids. V gave up 3 bases and J gave up 9 bases; unmatched junction bases: 5. Germline V gene sequence: CDR1 ENHRY, CDR2 SYGVKD. The sample, approximately 10 milliliters of peripheral blood, was drawn from each donor. PCR was performed a second time for roughly 6 to 12 cycles using a sample-barcoded 5' primer and a J-beta primer mix. Researchers report that each sample yielded at least 3 million CDR3-containing paired-end reads. TCRdb recomputed calls from the 5' RACE reads with MiXCR, one row per CDR3 protein. The data show roughly 900,000 distinct CDR3 sequences, 45% to 50% seen once. A single count supports this clonotype. Its matching antigen is unknown.

The rearrangement links TRBV10-3 to TRBJ2-1; 10 bases match TRBD1. Sequenced: blood. The sequence came from a man in his thirties or forties in good health. The CDR3 reads CAISDGTGVSEQFF. As DNA, the CDR3 is TGTGCCATCAGTGATGGGACAGGGGTTTCTGAGCAGTTCTTC.